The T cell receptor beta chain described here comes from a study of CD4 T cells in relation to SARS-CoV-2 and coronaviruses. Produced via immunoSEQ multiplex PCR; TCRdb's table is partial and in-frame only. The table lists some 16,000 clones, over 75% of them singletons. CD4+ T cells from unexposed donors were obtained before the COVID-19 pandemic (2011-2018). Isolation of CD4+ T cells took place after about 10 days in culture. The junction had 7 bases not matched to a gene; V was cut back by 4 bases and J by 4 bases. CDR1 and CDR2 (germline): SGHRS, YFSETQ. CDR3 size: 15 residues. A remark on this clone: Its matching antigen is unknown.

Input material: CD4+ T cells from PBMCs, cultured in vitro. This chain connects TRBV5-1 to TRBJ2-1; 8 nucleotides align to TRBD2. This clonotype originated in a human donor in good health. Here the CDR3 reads CASSPTSGFYNEQFF. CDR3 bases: TGCGCCAGCAGCCCTACTAGCGGATTTTACAATGAGCAGTTCTTC. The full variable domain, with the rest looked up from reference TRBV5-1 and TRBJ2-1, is KAGVTQTPRYLIKTRGQQVTLSCSPISGHRSVSWYQQTPGQGLQFLFEYFSETQRNKGNFPGRFSGRQFSNSRSEMNVSTLELGDSALYLCASSPTSGFYNEQFFGPGTRLTVL.